Described below is a single T cell receptor beta chain sequence and its context. The assay was immunoSEQ multiplex PCR, and TCRdb's table has in-frame clones only and misses some. This sample yields about 68,000 clones, of which more than 80% are seen a single time; roughly 8.7% belongs to the top ten. These data originate in a study of blood T cell repertoires in COVID-19. The CDR3 has 16 amino acids. Germline V gives CDR1 SGHTA, CDR2 FQGNSA. V lost 6 bases to trimming and J lost 0 bases, with 17 bases between them. The sequenced sample consisted of peripheral blood. This TCR derives from a man in his thirties or forties with acute or convalescent COVID-19. The J gene is TRBJ2-5, the V gene TRBV7-2, with D possibly being TRBD2 (6 bases). The CDR3 DNA follows: TGTGCCAGCAGTTTACCGGGACTGATAAACCAAGAGACCCAGTACTTC. Amino acids: CASSLPGLINQETQYF.